This T cell receptor beta chain came from a study of cytomegalovirus exposure and HLA in healthy donors. Study at large: Earlier work reported some 110 million unique TCR beta sequences from 150 million to 200 million T cells.

The PCR employed 60 Vbeta primers together with 13 Jbeta primers. The data were produced by immunoSEQ multiplex PCR, yet TCRdb's version contains in-frame clones alone and is incomplete. The repertoire holds 240,000 or so clones, around 81% seen once, with 7% to 9% in the top ten. This clone was seen only a few times. Per germline, CDR1 MRHNA and CDR2 SNTAGT. J gave up 6 bases and V 0 bases, and 7 bases lay outside the gene matches. This CDR3 contains 16 residues. This chain joins TRBV6-4 and TRBJ2-2; 7 nucleotides align to TRBD2. This TCR came from a woman in her fifties or sixties in good health and CMV-seropositive. Specimen: PBMCs. The DNA for the CDR3 is TGTGCCAGCAGTGACTCAAAGGGACTAAGGTCCGGGGAGCTGTTTTTT. It translates to CASSDSKGLRSGELFF.